The clone carrying this T cell receptor (beta chain) was counted a few times. Antigen: not known. This record comes from a study of spatial heterogeneity in lung cancer. Study summary: Alpha-chain sequences were detected in numbers that were consistently lower than beta-chain sequences. Raw-read counts averaged over ten per unique TCR and UMI combination. Study-wide results and limits: Blood contained ubiquitous expanded tumor TCRs more at resection than at follow-up.

The sample's time point: blood at routine non-recurrence follow-up after resection. The sequenced material consisted of unsorted whole RNA from tumor, nontumor lung or frozen PBMC. TCRdb re-called the 5' RACE reads with MiXCR, one entry per CDR3 protein. The sample has about 52,000 distinct CDR3 sequences, less than 9% seen once; the top ten hold approximately 40%. This clonotype was obtained from a female donor with early-stage non-small cell lung cancer. The specimen was PBMCs, collected at follow-up.

In DNA form, the CDR3 reads TGTGCCAGCAGCTCAAGGACAGGTTGGGGGATGAACACTGAAGCTTTCTTT. Amino acids: CASSSRTGWGMNTEAFF. This chain connects TRBV7-9 to TRBJ1-1, with TRBD1 matching 7 bases. V lost 4 bases, J lost 0 bases, and 11 bases stayed unmatched. The CDR3 consists of 17 residues. Looked up from germline, CDR1 is SEHNR and CDR2 is FQNEAQ (reference sequence).